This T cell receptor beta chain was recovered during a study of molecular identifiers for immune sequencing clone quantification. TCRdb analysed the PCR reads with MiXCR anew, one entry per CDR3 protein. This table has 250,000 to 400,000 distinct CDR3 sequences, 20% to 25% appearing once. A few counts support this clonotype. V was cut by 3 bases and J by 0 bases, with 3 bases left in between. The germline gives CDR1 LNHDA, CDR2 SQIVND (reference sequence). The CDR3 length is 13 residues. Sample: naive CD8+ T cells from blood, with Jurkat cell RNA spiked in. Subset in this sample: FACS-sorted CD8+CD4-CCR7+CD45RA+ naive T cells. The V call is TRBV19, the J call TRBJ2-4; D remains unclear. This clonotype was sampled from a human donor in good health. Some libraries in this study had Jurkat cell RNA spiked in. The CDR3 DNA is TGTGCCAGTAGTATTCAAGCCAAAAACATTCAGTACTTC. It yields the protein CASSIQAKNIQYF.